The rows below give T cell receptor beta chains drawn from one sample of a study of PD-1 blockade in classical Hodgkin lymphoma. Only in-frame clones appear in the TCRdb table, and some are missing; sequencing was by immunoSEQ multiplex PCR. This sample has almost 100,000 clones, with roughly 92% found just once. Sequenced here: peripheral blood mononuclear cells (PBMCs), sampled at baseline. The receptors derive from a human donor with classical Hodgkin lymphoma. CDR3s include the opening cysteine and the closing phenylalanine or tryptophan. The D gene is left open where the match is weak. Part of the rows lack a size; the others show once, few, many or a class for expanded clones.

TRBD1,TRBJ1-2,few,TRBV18,CASSPMDRSGGYTF,TGTGCCAGCTCACCCATGGACAGGAGTGGTGGCTACACCTTC
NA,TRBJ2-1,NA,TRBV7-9,CASSFQNRAYNEQFF,TGTGCCAGCAGCTTCCAAAACAGGGCATACAATGAGCAGTTCTTC
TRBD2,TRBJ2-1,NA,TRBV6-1,CASSEVFPGTSLDEQFF,TGTGCCAGCAGTGAAGTATTCCCCGGGACTAGCTTGGATGAGCAGTTCTTC
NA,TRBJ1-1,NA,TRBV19,CASSILTGTEAFF,TGTGCCAGTAGTATATTAACGGGCACTGAAGCTTTCTTT
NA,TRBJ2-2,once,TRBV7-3,CASSLTGGLSSGELFF,TGTGCCAGCAGCTTAACTGGGGGTTTGAGCTCCGGGGAGCTGTTTTTT
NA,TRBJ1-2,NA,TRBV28,CASSWNPGGVNYGYTF,TGTGCCAGCAGTTGGAACCCTGGGGGCGTTAACTATGGCTACACCTTC
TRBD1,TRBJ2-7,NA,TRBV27,CASHGTGAREQYF,TGTGCCAGTCACGGAACAGGGGCGCGCGAGCAGTACTTC
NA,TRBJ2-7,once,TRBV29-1,CSVVFPQGRTYEQYF,TGCAGCGTTGTATTCCCCCAGGGTAGGACCTACGAGCAGTACTTC
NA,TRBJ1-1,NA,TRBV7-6,CASSEDPNTEAFF,TGTGCCAGCAGCGAAGACCCGAACACTGAAGCTTTCTTT
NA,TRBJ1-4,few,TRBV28,CASSSTRGGGVYEKLFF,TGTGCCAGCAGTTCCACTCGCGGAGGGGGGGTATATGAAAAACTGTTTTTT
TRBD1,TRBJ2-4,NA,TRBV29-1,CSVSTGGNIQYF,TGCAGCGTCTCGACAGGGGGGAACATTCAGTACTTC
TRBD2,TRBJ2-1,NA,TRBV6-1,CASLWPSRGEQFF,TGTGCCAGCCTATGGCCGTCGCGGGGGGAGCAGTTCTTC
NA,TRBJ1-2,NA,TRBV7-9,CASSSDSLYGYTF,TGTGCCAGCAGCTCCGACAGCCTCTATGGCTACACCTTC
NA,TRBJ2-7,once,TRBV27,CASSLNPYYEQYF,TGTGCCAGCAGTTTAAATCCCTACTACGAGCAGTACTTC
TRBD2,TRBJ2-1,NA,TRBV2,CASTLAAVYNEQFF,TGTGCCAGCACACTAGCGGCGGTTTACAATGAGCAGTTCTTC
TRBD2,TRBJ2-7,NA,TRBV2,CASSDLAGAQYEQYF,TGTGCCAGCAGCGATCTAGCGGGTGCTCAATACGAGCAGTACTTC
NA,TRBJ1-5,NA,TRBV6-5,CASSSGRVFGQPQHF,TGTGCCAGCAGTTCGGGCAGGGTTTTTGGTCAGCCCCAGCATTTT
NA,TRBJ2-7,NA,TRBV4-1,CASSQVGASSYEQYF,TGCGCCAGCAGCCAAGTCGGGGCCAGCTCCTACGAGCAGTACTTC
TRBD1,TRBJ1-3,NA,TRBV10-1,CASQGTGFSGNTIYF,TGCGCCAGCCAGGGGACAGGATTTTCTGGAAACACCATATATTTT
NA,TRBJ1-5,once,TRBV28,CASSIPGILSNQPQHF,TGTGCCAGCAGTATACCAGGGATACTTAGCAATCAGCCCCAGCATTTT
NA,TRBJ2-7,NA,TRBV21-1,CASSKRKALRVYEQYF,TGTGCCAGCAGCAAAAGGAAGGCCTTAAGGGTCTACGAGCAGTACTTC
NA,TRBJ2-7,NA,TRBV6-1,CASSEDRQGRGEQYF,TGTGCCAGCAGTGAAGATAGGCAGGGCCGGGGCGAGCAGTACTTC
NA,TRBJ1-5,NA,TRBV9,CASSVGQSSNQPQHF,TGTGCCAGCAGCGTAGGGCAGAGTAGCAATCAGCCCCAGCATTTT
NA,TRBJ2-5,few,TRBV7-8,CASTFRPLGGEGETQYF,TGTGCCAGCACCTTTAGGCCTTTAGGGGGGGAGGGAGAGACCCAGTACTTC
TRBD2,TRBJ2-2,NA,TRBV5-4,CASSPLSGSGTGELFF,TGTGCCAGCAGTCCCCTTAGCGGGAGTGGCACCGGGGAGCTGTTTTTT
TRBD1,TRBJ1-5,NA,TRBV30,CAWTGQGNQPQHF,TGTGCCTGGACGGGACAGGGGAATCAGCCCCAGCATTTT
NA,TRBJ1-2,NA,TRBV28,CASSWPDRRGYTF,TGTGCCAGCAGTTGGCCCGACAGGCGGGGCTACACCTTC
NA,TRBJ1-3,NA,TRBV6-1,CASSEVDFSGNTIYF,TGTGCCAGCAGTGAAGTGGATTTCTCTGGAAACACCATATATTTT
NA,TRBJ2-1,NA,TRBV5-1,CASSLLGTLYNEQFF,TGCGCCAGCAGCCTCCTCGGGACATTATACAATGAGCAGTTCTTC
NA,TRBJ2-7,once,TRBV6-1,CASGGAGRLPEAYEQYF,TGTGCCAGCGGTGGGGCCGGACGACTCCCCGAAGCCTACGAGCAGTACTTC
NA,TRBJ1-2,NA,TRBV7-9,CASSLAGQPRNYGYTF,TGTGCCAGCAGCTTAGCCGGCCAGCCCCGCAACTATGGCTACACCTTC
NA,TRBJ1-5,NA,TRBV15,CATSRVYRSNQPQHF,TGTGCCACCAGCAGAGTCTATCGGTCTAATCAGCCCCAGCATTTT
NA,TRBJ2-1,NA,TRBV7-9,CASSLVGPTANEQFF,TGTGCCAGCAGCTTAGTGGGCCCGACAGCAAATGAGCAGTTCTTC
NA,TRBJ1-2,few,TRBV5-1,CASSTASETGYTF,TGCGCCAGCAGCACCGCCAGTGAAACGGGCTACACCTTC
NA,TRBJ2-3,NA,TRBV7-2,CASSSRATTDTQYF,TGTGCCAGCAGCTCCCGGGCAACCACAGATACGCAGTATTTT
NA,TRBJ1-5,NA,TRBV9,CASSATGYSNQPQHF,TGTGCCAGCAGCGCCACAGGGTATAGCAATCAGCCCCAGCATTTT
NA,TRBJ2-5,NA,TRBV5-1,CASSLSGPVPPETQYF,TGCGCCAGCAGCTTGTCTGGCCCCGTGCCACCAGAGACCCAGTACTTC
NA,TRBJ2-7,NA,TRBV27,CASSRAGAHEQYF,TGTGCCAGCAGTAGGGCCGGAGCCCACGAGCAGTACTTC
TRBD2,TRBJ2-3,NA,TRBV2,CASVGVAGVTQYF,TGTGCCAGCGTCGGTGTAGCGGGAGTTACGCAGTATTTT
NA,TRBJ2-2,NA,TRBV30,CAWIGGWVTGELFF,TGTGCCTGGATCGGTGGGTGGGTCACCGGGGAGCTGTTTTTT
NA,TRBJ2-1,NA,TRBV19,CASSILGSHNEQFF,TGTGCCAGTAGTATACTGGGATCCCACAATGAGCAGTTCTTC
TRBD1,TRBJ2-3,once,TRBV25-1,CASSAISGRGTDTQYF,TGTGCCAGCAGTGCGATATCGGGCAGGGGGACAGATACGCAGTATTTT
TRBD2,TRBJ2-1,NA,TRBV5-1,CASSLEAGAYNEQFF,TGCGCCAGCAGCTTGGAGGCGGGAGCCTACAATGAGCAGTTCTTC
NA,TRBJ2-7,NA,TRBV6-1,CASSEGGRMYEQYF,TGTGCCAGCAGTGAAGGGGGACGCATGTACGAGCAGTACTTC
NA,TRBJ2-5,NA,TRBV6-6,CASTGLNQETQYF,TGTGCCAGCACAGGACTGAACCAAGAGACCCAGTACTTC
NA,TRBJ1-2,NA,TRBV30,CAWSLGQGVGYTF,TGTGCCTGGAGCTTAGGTCAGGGCGTTGGCTACACCTTC
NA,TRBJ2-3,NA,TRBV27,CASSFEAGPDTQYF,TGTGCCAGCAGTTTTGAGGCAGGGCCAGATACGCAGTATTTT
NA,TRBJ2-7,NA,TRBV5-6,CASSLMGREQYF,TGTGCCAGCAGCTTAATGGGGCGGGAGCAGTACTTC
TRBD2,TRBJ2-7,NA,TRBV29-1,CSVNGLAGGTYEQYF,TGCAGCGTTAATGGACTAGCGGGAGGTACCTACGAGCAGTACTTC
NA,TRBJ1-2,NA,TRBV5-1,CASSSQGNGYTF,TGCGCCAGTAGTAGTCAGGGGAATGGCTACACCTTC
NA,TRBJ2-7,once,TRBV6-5,CASSYSGLVGYEQYF,TGTGCCAGCAGTTACTCGGGGCTAGTTGGCTACGAGCAGTACTTC
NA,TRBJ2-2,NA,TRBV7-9,CASSLSRVGQELFF,TGTGCCAGCAGCTTATCCCGTGTAGGGCAGGAGCTGTTTTTT